The source of this T cell receptor beta chain is a study of cytomegalovirus exposure and HLA in healthy donors. Overall study: The Caucasian-associated ancestry cluster contained about four fifths of the roughly 390 genotyped donors. Study-level points and caveats: A missense DCLRE1C variant was associated with V- and J-gene trimming of TCR beta chains in a later analysis, and an independent cohort replicated the association. Associated with cytomegalovirus, according to the listing, were 150 to 200 TCR beta chains. In a later analysis, a genetic analysis reported fewer productive-TCR N-insertions in an Asian-associated ancestry cluster than the cohort average.

CDR3 size: 15 residues. J was trimmed by 4 bases and V by 0 bases; bases with no gene match: 2. Germline CDR1 and CDR2: SGHNT and YYREEE (reference sequence). Concerning this clone itself: The target antigen is unknown.

Researchers ran the PCR with 60 Vbeta and 13 Jbeta primers. Clones were sequenced by immunoSEQ multiplex PCR, and TCRdb holds only the in-frame ones, with some missing. The sample yields 120,000 to 150,000 clones, 73% seen once. This sequence joins TRBV5-4 and TRBJ1-1, with 11 positions matching TRBD1. Material: PBMCs. The TCR originated in a human donor in good health. The CDR3 protein is CASSLGTGGATEAFF. CDR3 nucleotides: TGTGCCAGCAGCTTGGGGACAGGGGGCGCCACTGAAGCTTTCTTT. Full variable domain (remainder filled in from reference TRBV5-4 and TRBJ1-1): ETGVTQSPTHLIKTRGQQVTLRCSSQSGHNTVSWYQQALGQGPQFIFQYYREEENGRGNFPPRFSGLQFPNYSSELNVNALELDDSALYLCASSLGTGGATEAFFGQGTRLTVV.